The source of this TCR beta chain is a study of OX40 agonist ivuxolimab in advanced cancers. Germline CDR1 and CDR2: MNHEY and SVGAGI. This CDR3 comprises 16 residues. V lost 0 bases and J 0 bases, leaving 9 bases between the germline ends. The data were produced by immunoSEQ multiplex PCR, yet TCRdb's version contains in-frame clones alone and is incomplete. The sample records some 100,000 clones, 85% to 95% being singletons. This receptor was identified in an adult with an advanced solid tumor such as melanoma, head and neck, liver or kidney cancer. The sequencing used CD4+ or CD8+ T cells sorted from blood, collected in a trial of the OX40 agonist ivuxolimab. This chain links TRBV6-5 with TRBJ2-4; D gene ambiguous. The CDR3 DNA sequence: TGTGCCAGCAGTTACTCGGGATCCCTAGCCAAAAACATTCAGTACTTC. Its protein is CASSYSGSLAKNIQYF.